The 13 T cell receptor beta chains listed next were all sequenced from one sample in a study of blood T cell repertoires in COVID-19. The data were produced by immunoSEQ multiplex PCR, yet TCRdb's version contains in-frame clones alone and is incomplete. The top ten clones hold more than 14% of a sample with 57,000 or so clones, around 87% of them seen once. Sequencing used peripheral blood. The receptors were sampled from a human donor in a cohort sampled during active COVID-19.

The chain couples TRBV5-1 to TRBJ2-1, with TRBD1 matching over 7 bases. With V trimmed by 5 bases and J by 7 bases, 9 bases remained unmatched. This CDR3 region has 14 residues. From germline, CDR1 is SGHRS and CDR2 YFSETQ. The CDR3 coding sequence is TGCGCCAGCAGGACAGGGATATGGGAGAATGAGCAGTTCTTC. Amino acid sequence: CASRTGIWENEQFF. Full variable domain (remainder filled in from reference TRBV5-1 and TRBJ2-1): KAGVTQTPRYLIKTRGQQVTLSCSPISGHRSVSWYQQTPGQGLQFLFEYFSETQRNKGNFPGRFSGRQFSNSRSEMNVSTLELGDSALYLCASRTGIWENEQFFGPGTRLTVL.

The genes are TRBV5-1 and TRBJ2-1, with D unresolved. There are 12 residues in the CDR3. CDR1 and CDR2 (germline): SGHRS, YFSETQ. The ends were cut back, 4 bases at V and 5 bases at J, with 7 bases in the middle. The CDR3 loop reads CASSLRNNEQFF. DNA for the CDR3: TGCGCCAGCAGCCTCAGAAACAATGAGCAGTTCTTC.

The chain employs TRBV6-4 and TRBJ2-1, with 10 bases lining up with TRBD2. This CDR3 has 17 residues. The germline CDR1 and CDR2 sequences are MRHNA and SNTAGT. The V gene end was trimmed by 2 bases and the J gene end by 8 bases; junction bases not matched to a gene: 12. CDR3 coding DNA: TGTGCCAGCAGTGACCAGCTACTAGCGGGAAAAACTCATGAGCAGTTCTTC. Translating gives CASSDQLLAGKTHEQFF.

The chain couples TRBV7-3 to TRBJ1-1, with 8 bases fitting TRBD1. The trim removed 4 bases at V and 0 bases at J, leaving 4 bases unmatched. This CDR3 contains 15 residues. Germline V lookup: CDR1 SGHTA, CDR2 FQGTGA. Here the CDR3 reads CASSSGQGLNTEAFF. Written as DNA, the CDR3 is TGTGCCAGCAGCTCAGGACAGGGTTTGAACACTGAAGCTTTCTTT.

This chain uses TRBV27 with TRBJ2-2; 9 nucleotides agree with TRBD1. CDR3 length: 17 amino acids. J was trimmed by 2 bases and V by 5 bases; bases with no gene match: 9. Per the germline V gene, CDR1 is MNHEY and CDR2 is SMNVEV (reference sequence). The CDR3 region has the DNA TGTGCCAGCAGTGTCAACCCGGGACAGGGTAACACCGGGGAGCTGTTTTTT. It specifies CASSVNPGQGNTGELFF.

The genes are TRBV28 and TRBJ1-3; D perhaps matches TRBD1 (6 bases). V lost 7 bases to trimming and J lost 0 bases, with 16 bases between them. The CDR3 consists of 16 residues. Germline V lookup: CDR1 MDHEN, CDR2 SYDVKM. The CDR3 DNA follows: TGTGCCAGCAATAGCCAAGGACAGTCCTCTGGAAACACCATATATTTT. Translated: CASNSQGQSSGNTIYF.

The CDR3 sequence is CASSPKAGVVGQETQYF. The CDR3 DNA reads TGTGCCAGCAGCCCTAAGGCGGGGGTGGTGGGCCAAGAGACCCAGTACTTC. The J gene is TRBJ2-5, the V gene TRBV13, with 7 positions matching TRBD2. Unmatched junction bases numbered 13, after V lost 5 bases and J lost 1 base. The CDR3 runs 17 residues. Per the germline V gene, CDR1 is PRHDT and CDR2 is FYEKMQ (reference sequence).

The gene calls are TRBV5-4 and TRBJ2-3; 11 nucleotides match TRBD1. This CDR3 has 16 residues. V shed 4 bases and J 3 bases; nucleotides not matched to a gene: 7. The germline CDR1 and CDR2 sequences are SGHNT and YYREEE (reference sequence). CDR3: CASSPGGTGGTDTQYF. CDR3 DNA: TGTGCCAGCAGCCCAGGGGGGACAGGGGGTACAGATACGCAGTATTTT.

This clone was counted once. This chain connects TRBV6-5 to TRBJ2-1; TRBD1 is a possible D gene (5 bases). CDR3 length: 15 residues. Germline loops: CDR1 MNHEY, CDR2 SVGAGI. The V end lost 2 bases, the J end lost 0 bases, and 8 bases lay between the germline ends. Written as DNA, the CDR3 is TGTGCCAGCAGTTACAGGGGAAGCTCCTACAATGAGCAGTTCTTC. It codes for CASSYRGSSYNEQFF.

The chain combines TRBV11-3 with TRBJ2-7; possible D gene TRBD1, 6 bases. Germline V CDR1 and CDR2: SGHNT, YENEEA. V shed 1 base and J shed 12 bases, with 19 bases lying between them. The CDR3 sequence is 14 residues long. CDR3 residues: CASSLGRQDTGRYF. DNA for the CDR3: TGTGCCAGCAGCTTAGGAAGACAGGATACCGGAAGGTACTTC.

The genes are TRBV25-1 and TRBJ2-1; D perhaps matches TRBD2 (5 bases). With 3 bases removed from V and 0 bases from J, the gap between germline ends came to 9 bases. Germline V gene data show CDR1 as MGHDK and CDR2 as SYGVNS. The CDR3 sequence is 15 residues long. This CDR3 reads CASSDAGGSYNEQFF. The CDR3 coding sequence is TGTGCCAGCAGTGATGCGGGTGGCTCCTACAATGAGCAGTTCTTC.

V gene TRBV19 combines with J gene TRBJ1-2, with TRBD1 matching 8 bases. Germline loops: CDR1 LNHDA, CDR2 SQIVND (reference sequence). The trim removed 3 bases at V and 4 bases at J, leaving 10 bases unmatched. The CDR3 loop spans 16 amino acids. In DNA form, the CDR3 reads TGTGCCAGTAGTATGGGCGAAAAAACAGGGGGCTATGGCTACACCTTC. Translation: CASSMGEKTGGYGYTF.

This sequence joins TRBV6-6 and TRBJ2-5; 9 bases agree with TRBD1. The CDR3 loop spans 15 amino acids. Germline CDR1 is MNHNY and CDR2 is SVGAGI (reference sequence). Trimming cost V 4 bases and J 5 bases; bases outside gene matches: 8. Here the CDR3 reads CASSFPGTGRETQYF. CDR3 DNA: TGTGCCAGCAGTTTCCCCGGGACAGGGAGGGAGACCCAGTACTTC.